Sequencing of this T cell receptor beta chain was carried out in a study of blood T cells in healthy people across ages. Combining a sample-barcoded 5' primer with a J-beta primer mix, a second PCR ran for roughly 6 to 11 cycles. Every individual sample yielded 2.5 million or more paired-end reads (each containing CDR3). TCRdb reprocessed the 5' RACE reads with MiXCR, giving one entry per CDR3 protein. In the table there are hundreds of thousands of distinct CDR3 sequences, around 45% of which are singletons. The CDR3 runs to 14 residues. The germline CDR1 and CDR2 sequences are SGHDN and FVKESK. Deletions cut 4 bases from V and 3 bases from J, with 12 bases between.

Input material: blood. The source of this sequence is a man between 60 and 75 years old in good health. This chain connects TRBV14 to TRBJ2-5; TRBD1 might be the D (6 bases). The CDR3 region is CASSRQAGKETQYF. CDR3 DNA: TGTGCCAGCAGCCGACAGGCAGGAAAAGAGACCCAGTACTTC.